This entry concerns a single T cell receptor (beta chain). It has no known antigen specificity. Within one base of it there is no much larger clone, and no base qualities were kept. The entry originates in a study of graft-versus-host responses after intestinal transplantation (dated by TCRdb to about 2021). Turning to the overall study: The transplants that recipients received were multivisceral, liver-intestinal, or isolated intestinal. Anti-thymocyte globulin induction was given to all recipients, followed by maintenance tacrolimus and steroids for approximately 3 years. After intestinal transplantation, graft-versus-host and host-versus-graft alloreactive T cell clones were followed in the graft, circulation and bone marrow using bulk TCR-beta CDR3 sequencing. Alloreactive clones were identified by sequencing pre-transplant mixed lymphocyte reaction products and comparing them with unstimulated pre-transplant donor and recipient T cells. The cohort enrolled 20 to 25 intestinal transplant recipients, one of whom was a retransplant, and 3 patients without pretransplant specimens were excluded. Donor T cell macrochimerism was defined as a peak of at least 4% donor T cells among recipient peripheral blood mononuclear cells. Samples from three later patients were sequenced in-house on an Illumina MiSeq with MiXCR processing rather than by the commercial service.

The library was made by the immunoSEQ multiplex PCR assay. For most patients, genomic DNA was isolated with the Qiagen DNeasy Blood and Tissue Kit and sent frozen to Adaptive Biotechnologies for TCR sequencing. High-throughput TCR-beta CDR3 sequencing of genomic DNA from most patients was performed by Adaptive Biotechnologies. The paper's data handling went like this. Adaptive's ImmunoSEQ software was the source of the TCR sequencing data for 18 patients, while a few other patients were processed with MiXCR and VDJtools. To correct CD4 versus CD8 sorting errors, any sequence found in both subsets at a frequency ratio below 5:1 was removed. CDR3 nucleotide sequences shared by donor and recipient were removed because the origin of these sequences could not be assigned. At least 2-fold expansion over unstimulated cells and a minimum CFSE-low frequency of 0.002% (template counts) or 0.001% (read counts) were required for clones to be classified as alloreactive. Clones were considered mappable if detected in sequenced pre-transplant spleen, lymph node, or MLR CFSE-low populations of the donor or recipient. The cumulative frequency of alloreactive clones was calculated as a percentage of all sequences, weighted by copy number. TCRdb took this table from immuneACCESS and kept in-frame rearrangements with V and J called. Such tables lack part of the clones; where checked against another copy, unresolved V genes explain under half of the gap, and the rest is unexplained. The V and J calls and clone size come from that table; D and trimming were worked out from the DNA. The sample table lists around 90,000 clones, about 95% of them with a count of one. Approximately 0.19% of the sample rests with the top ten.

CDR1 SGHTA and CDR2 FQGNSA are derived from the germline V gene. Trimming costs V 2 bases and J 3 bases, and their ends lie 11 bases apart. There are 14 amino acids in the CDR3, from cysteine to phenylalanine inclusive. Solely the CDR3 DNA is kept, with 42 bases framed from the first base. Read against the paper, the sample's time point label means: cells obtained before transplantation from donor or recipient. CD3+CD4+ and CD3+CD8+ populations were FACS-sorted from unstimulated pre-transplant donor and recipient cells taken from spleen or lymph nodes. On the study overall, not on this receptor specifically: The conclusions were limited by the relatively low number and heterogeneity of the intestinal transplant patients. Patients with donor T cell macrochimerism had high GvH to HvG T cell clonal ratios in their allografts. GvH clones were detected in recipient bone marrow, and some appeared earlier in ileal mucosa or blood, consistent with an intestinal mucosal origin. Early after transplant, declines in HvG clones were associated with peak levels of circulating GvH clones.

Recombination linked TRBV7-2 to TRBJ2-7; no D gene call is confident. This receptor was obtained from a human donor who was the organ donor for an intestinal transplant. The material was unstimulated CD4+ T cells sorted from spleen or lymph node cells, obtained before transplant. The CDR3 reads CASSLFPRFYEQYF. The DNA sequence follows: TGTGCCAGCAGCTTATTCCCTAGATTCTACGAGCAGTACTTC.